Shown below are 10 T cell receptor beta chains from a single sample sequenced in a study of shared clonotypes between healthy human individuals. Naive-designated CD8 cells lacked CD45RO, were positively enriched for CCR7, and omitted terminally differentiated effector memory CD45RA+ cells. Only in-frame clones appear in the TCRdb table, and some are missing; sequencing was by immunoSEQ multiplex PCR. Of some 2 million clones listed, about 95% are singletons. Sequencing input: naive CD8+ T cells sorted from blood. The receptors were gathered from a man younger than 35 in good health.

The gene calls are TRBV7-9 and TRBJ2-1; D remains ambiguous. Looked up from germline, CDR1 is SEHNR and CDR2 is FQNEAQ (reference sequence). V was cut by 3 bases and J by 8 bases, with 11 bases left in between. This CDR3 has 13 amino acids. The CDR3 loop reads CASSLWDPDEQFF. The CDR3 nucleotides are TGTGCCAGCAGCTTGTGGGATCCGGATGAGCAGTTCTTC.

The chain carries TRBV4-1 and TRBJ1-1; the D is unclear. Per the germline V gene, CDR1 is MGHRA and CDR2 is YSYEKL. This CDR3 is built from 16 residues. Trimming took 3 bases from V and 0 from J, leaving 14 bases between them. The CDR3 DNA reads TGCGCCAGCAGCCATCGGTTAACACTCATGAACACTGAAGCTTTCTTT. Translating gives CASSHRLTLMNTEAFF.

This chain joins TRBV5-6 and TRBJ2-5; perhaps TRBD1 as D (5 bases). Gene TRBJ2-7 matches the end of the DNA better, so the J call may be wrong. The CDR3 extends over 16 amino acids. CDR1 and CDR2 (germline): SGHDT, YYEEEE. CDR3 in DNA: TGTGCCAGCAGCTTGGATTTAGGGGTTTCAGCCTACGAGCAGTACTTC. It specifies CASSLDLGVSAYEQYF.

CDR3 region: CASSPGTAHNQPQHF. The CDR3 DNA follows: TGTGCCAGCAGCCCCGGGACAGCGCACAATCAGCCCCAGCATTTT. This chain connects TRBV27 to TRBJ1-5; 7 bases map to TRBD1. After removal of 6 bases from V and 3 bases from J, the junction contained 8 bases not matched to a gene. Germline CDR1 and CDR2: MNHEY and SMNVEV (reference sequence). This CDR3 spans 15 amino acids.

The V call is TRBV5-1, the J call TRBJ2-2; D gene uncertain. V lost 2 bases and J lost 0, with 5 bases in between. CDR3 size: 14 residues. The germline gives CDR1 SGHRS, CDR2 YFSETQ. The chain's CDR3 is CASSLPSNTGELFF. CDR3 bases: TGCGCCAGCAGCTTACCTTCGAACACCGGGGAGCTGTTTTTT.

As to this clone: The sample has other DNA sequences that encode this CDR3 too. The J gene is TRBJ2-7, the V gene TRBV7-9; D not certain. Germline CDR1 and CDR2: SEHNR and FQNEAQ (reference sequence). The CDR3 runs 12 residues. V was trimmed by 1 base and J by 5 bases, leaving 6 bases between them. CDR3 coding DNA: TGTGCCAGCAGCTTAGTCGGCCACGAGCAGTACTTC. Translating it yields CASSLVGHEQYF.

The chain is built from TRBV9 and TRBJ2-6, with D possibly being TRBD1 (6 bases). CDR3 length equals 16 residues. The germline V and J ends were trimmed by 0 bases and 1 base, with 8 bases remaining between them. Germline V gene lookup returns CDR1 SGDLS and CDR2 YYNGEE. CDR3 sequence reads: CASSVAGASGANVLTF. CDR3 nucleotides: TGTGCCAGCAGCGTAGCAGGGGCTTCTGGGGCCAACGTCCTGACTTTC. Supplemented by reference TRBV9 and TRBJ2-6, the full variable domain reads DSGVTQTPKHLITATGQRVTLRCSPRSGDLSVYWYQQSLDQGLQFLIQYYNGEERAKGNILERFSAQQFPDLHSELNLSSLELGDSALYFCASSVAGASGANVLTFGAGSRLTVL.

V is TRBV18 and J is TRBJ1-5, with D possibly matching TRBD1 (6 bases). Trimming took off 3 bases at V and 3 bases at J, with 9 bases between the two ends. CDR3 length: 14 residues. CDR1 and CDR2 from the germline V gene are KGHSH and LQKENI. CDR3 sequence (DNA): TGTGCCAGCTCACCGGGGGCCAACAATCAGCCCCAGCATTTT. This gives the protein CASSPGANNQPQHF. Drawing the rest from reference TRBV18 and TRBJ1-5, the complete variable domain is NAGVMQNPRHLVRRRGQEARLRCSPMKGHSHVYWYRQLPEEGLKFMVYLQKENIIDESGMPKERFSAEFPKEGPSILRIQQVVRGDSAAYFCASSPGANNQPQHFGDGTRLSIL.

The chain employs TRBV19 and TRBJ1-4; 7 nucleotides match TRBD1. The CDR3 totals 15 residues. V was clipped by 3 bases and J by 7 bases; unmatched bases: 8. The germline CDR1 and CDR2 sequences are LNHDA and SQIVND (reference sequence). CDR3 loop: CASSIGTALSEKLFF. For the CDR3, the DNA is TGTGCCAGTAGTATTGGGACAGCACTTAGTGAAAAACTGTTTTTT.

The chain uses TRBV11-2 and TRBJ2-6, with 9 bases matching TRBD1. The CDR3 consists of 18 residues. The germline gives CDR1 SGHAT, CDR2 FQNNGV. J lost 1 base, V lost 5 bases, and 9 bases had no gene match. CDR3 nucleotide sequence: TGTGCCAGCAGCAAACCTCCCGGGACAGGGTCTGGGGCCAACGTCCTGACTTTC. It is translated as CASSKPPGTGSGANVLTF. Based on the CDR3 plus reference TRBV11-2 and TRBJ2-6, the full variable domain is EAGVAQSPRYKIIEKRQSVAFWCNPISGHATLYWYQQILGQGPKLLIQFQNNGVVDDSQLPKDRFSAERLKGVDSTLKIQPAKLEDSAVYLCASSKPPGTGSGANVLTFGAGSRLTVL.